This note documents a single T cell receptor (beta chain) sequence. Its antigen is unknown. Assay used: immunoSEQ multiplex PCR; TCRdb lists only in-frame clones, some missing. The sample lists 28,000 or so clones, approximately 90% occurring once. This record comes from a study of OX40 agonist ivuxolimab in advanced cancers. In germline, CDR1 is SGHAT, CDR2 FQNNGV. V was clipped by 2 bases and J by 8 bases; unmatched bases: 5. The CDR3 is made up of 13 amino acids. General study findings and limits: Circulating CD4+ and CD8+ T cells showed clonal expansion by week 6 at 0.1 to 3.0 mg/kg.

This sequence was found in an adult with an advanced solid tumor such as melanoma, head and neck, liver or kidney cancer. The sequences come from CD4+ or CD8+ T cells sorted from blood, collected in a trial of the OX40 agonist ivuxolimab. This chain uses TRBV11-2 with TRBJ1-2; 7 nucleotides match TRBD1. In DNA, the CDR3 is TGTGCCAGCAGCTTATCGACAGGGTTAGGCTACACCTTC. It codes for CASSLSTGLGYTF.